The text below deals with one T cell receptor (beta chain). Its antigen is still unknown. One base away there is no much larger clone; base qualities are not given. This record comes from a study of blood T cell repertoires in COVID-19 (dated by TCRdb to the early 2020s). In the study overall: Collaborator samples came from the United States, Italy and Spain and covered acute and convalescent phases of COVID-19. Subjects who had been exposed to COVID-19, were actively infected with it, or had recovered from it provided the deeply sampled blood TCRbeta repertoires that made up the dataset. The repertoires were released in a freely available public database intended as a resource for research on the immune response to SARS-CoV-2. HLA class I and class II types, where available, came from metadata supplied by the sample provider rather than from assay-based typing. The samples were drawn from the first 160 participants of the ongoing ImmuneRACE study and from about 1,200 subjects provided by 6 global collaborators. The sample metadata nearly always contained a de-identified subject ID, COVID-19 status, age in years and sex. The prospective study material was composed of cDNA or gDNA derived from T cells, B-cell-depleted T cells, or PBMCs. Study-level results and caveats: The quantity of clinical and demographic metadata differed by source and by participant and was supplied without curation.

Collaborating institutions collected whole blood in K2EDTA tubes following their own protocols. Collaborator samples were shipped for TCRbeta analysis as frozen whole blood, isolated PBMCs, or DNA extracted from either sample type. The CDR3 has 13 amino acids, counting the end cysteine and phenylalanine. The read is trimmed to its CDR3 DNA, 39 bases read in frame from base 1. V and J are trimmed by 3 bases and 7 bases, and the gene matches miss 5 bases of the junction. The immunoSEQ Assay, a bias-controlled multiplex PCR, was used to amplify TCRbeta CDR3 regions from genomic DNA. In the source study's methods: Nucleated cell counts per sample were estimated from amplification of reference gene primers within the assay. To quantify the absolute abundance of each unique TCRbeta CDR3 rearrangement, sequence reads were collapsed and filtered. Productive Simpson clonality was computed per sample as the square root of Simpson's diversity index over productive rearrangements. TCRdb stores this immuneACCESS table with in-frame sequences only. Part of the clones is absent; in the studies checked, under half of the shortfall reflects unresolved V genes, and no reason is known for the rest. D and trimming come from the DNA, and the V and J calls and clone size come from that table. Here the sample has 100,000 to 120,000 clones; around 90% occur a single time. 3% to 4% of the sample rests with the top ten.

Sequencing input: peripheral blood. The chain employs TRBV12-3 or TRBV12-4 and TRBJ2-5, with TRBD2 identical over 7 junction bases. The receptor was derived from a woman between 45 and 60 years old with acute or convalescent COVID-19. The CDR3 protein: CASSFGTKGTQYF. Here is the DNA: TGTGCCAGCAGTTTCGGGACTAAGGGGACCCAGTACTTC.